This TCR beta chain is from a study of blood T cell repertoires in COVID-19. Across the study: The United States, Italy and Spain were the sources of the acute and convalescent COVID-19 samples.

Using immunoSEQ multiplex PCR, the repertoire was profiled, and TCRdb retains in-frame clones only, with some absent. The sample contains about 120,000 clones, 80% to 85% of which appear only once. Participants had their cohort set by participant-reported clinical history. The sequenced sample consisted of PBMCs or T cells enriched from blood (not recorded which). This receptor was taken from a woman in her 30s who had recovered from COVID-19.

CDR3 coding DNA: TGCGCCAGCAGTCGGGGGGAAACTAACACTGAAGCTTTCTTT. Amino acids: CASSRGETNTEAFF. J is TRBJ1-1 and V is TRBV5-1; D is possibly TRBD1 (5 bases). CDR1 and CDR2 from the germline V gene are SGHRS and YFSETQ. CDR3 length: 14 amino acids. The V gene lost 5 bases and the J gene lost 2 bases, with 13 bases spanning the gap.